This paragraph reports one T cell receptor (beta chain). The antigen remains undetermined. At one boundary the junction diverges from the germline segment, which might be a read error. This sample was included in a study of T cells in Graves' hyperthyroidism and ophthalmopathy. Germline lookup yields CDR1 SGHRS and CDR2 YFSETQ. This CDR3 contains 14 residues. The TCR beta CDR3 regions underwent amplification using RNA transcripts as the source. RT-PCR in the first round (using the HTBI primer set) targeted the TCR CDR3. TCRdb ran MiXCR on the multiplex PCR reads and lists one entry per CDR3 protein. The sample holds 450,000 to 700,000 distinct CDR3 sequences, about 45% seen once. Study-level results: Most expanded thyroid clonotypes above 0.001 recurred in blood.

The diagnostic basis comprised clinical symptoms, serum thyroxine and TRAb, thyroid ultrasound and orbital computed tomography. The source material was peripheral blood or thyroid tissue (not recorded which). This chain uses TRBV5-1 with TRBJ1-1; possibly TRBD1 for D (5 bases). The source of this sequence is an adult woman with Graves' disease, either hyperthyroidism or ophthalmopathy (not recorded which). In nucleotides, the CDR3 is TGCGCCAGCAGCTTGGTAGGGGCGCGTACTGGAGCTTTCTTT. It is translated as CASSLVGARTGAFF.